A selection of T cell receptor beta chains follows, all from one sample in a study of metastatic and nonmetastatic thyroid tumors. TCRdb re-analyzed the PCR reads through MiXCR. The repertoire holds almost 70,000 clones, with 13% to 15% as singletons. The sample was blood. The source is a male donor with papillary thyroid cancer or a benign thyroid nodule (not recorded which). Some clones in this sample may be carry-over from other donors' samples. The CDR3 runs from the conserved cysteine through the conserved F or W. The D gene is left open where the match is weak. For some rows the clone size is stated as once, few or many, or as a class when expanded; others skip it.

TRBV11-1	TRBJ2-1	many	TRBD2	TGTGCCAGCAGCTTAGGTGACCTAGCGGGAGTTTCAAATGAGCAGTTCTTC	CASSLGDLAGVSNEQFF
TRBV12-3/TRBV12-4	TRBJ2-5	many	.	TGTGCCAGCAGTTCAACAGGGCAAGAGACCCAGTACTTC	CASSSTGQETQYF
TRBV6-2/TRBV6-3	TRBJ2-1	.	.	TGTGCCAGCAGCGATTACGTGACTGCGTTCTTC	CASSDYVTAFF
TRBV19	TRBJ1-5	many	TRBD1	TGTGCCAGTAAAGGTGGGACAGGGGCCAGAAGCAATCAGCCCCAGCATTTT	CASKGGTGARSNQPQHF
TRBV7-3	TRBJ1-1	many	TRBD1	TGTGCCAGCAGCTCGGGGAGGCAGGGGGCGACTGAAGCTTTCTTT	CASSSGRQGATEAFF
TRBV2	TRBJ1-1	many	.	TGTGCCAGCAGTGCCGGGGCGAACACTGAAGCTTTCTTT	CASSAGANTEAFF
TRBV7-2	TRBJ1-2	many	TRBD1	TGTGCCAGCAGCTTAACTGGCCCAGGGGGCGATGGCTACACCTTC	CASSLTGPGGDGYTF
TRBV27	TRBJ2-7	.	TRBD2	TGTGCCAGCAGACCACAGAGGGCGGGAGAGGGTTACGAGCAGTACTTC	CASRPQRAGEGYEQYF
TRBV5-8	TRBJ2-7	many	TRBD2	TGTGCCAGCAGCTTGGCTAGCGGGACCTACGAGCAGTACTTC	CASSLASGTYEQYF
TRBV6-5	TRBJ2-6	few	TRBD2	TGTGCCAGCAGAGGACTAGCGGGAGGGCCTCCTGGGGCCAACGTCCTGACTTTC	CASRGLAGGPPGANVLTF
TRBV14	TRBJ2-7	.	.	TGTGCCAGCAGCCACATAGGCGGGTCCTACGAGCAGTACTTC	CASSHIGGSYEQYF
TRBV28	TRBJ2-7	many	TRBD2	TGTGCCAGCAGTACAGGGACTAGCGGAACTTCATACGAGCAGTACTTC	CASSTGTSGTSYEQYF
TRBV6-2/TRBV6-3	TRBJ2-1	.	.	TGTGCCAGCAGTCCCGCCTTCCAATATGAGCAGTTCTTC	CASSPAFQYEQFF
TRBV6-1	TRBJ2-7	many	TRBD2	TGTGCCAGCAGTGAATTGGGAGCGGGGGGCTTCTACGAGCAGTACTTC	CASSELGAGGFYEQYF
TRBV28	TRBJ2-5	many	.	TGTGCCAGCAGTTTACGGCAAGAGACCCAGTACTTC	CASSLRQETQYF
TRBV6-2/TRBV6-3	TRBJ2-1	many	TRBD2	TGTGCTAGCAGCCTTAGCGGGAGGGTCTACAATGAGCAGTTCTTC	CASSLSGRVYNEQFF
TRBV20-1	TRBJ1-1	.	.	TGCAGTGCTATAGATCATTGGTGGAACACTGGAGCTTTCTTT	CSAIDHWWNTGAFF
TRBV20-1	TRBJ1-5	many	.	TGCAGTGCTAGAGAGGTCAGGGAGGCAAATCAGCCCCAGCATTTT	CSAREVREANQPQHF
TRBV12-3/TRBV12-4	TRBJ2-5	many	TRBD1	TGTGCCAGCAGTGACTCCGGGACAGGGGGCGGGGAGGAGACCCAGTACTTC	CASSDSGTGGGEETQYF
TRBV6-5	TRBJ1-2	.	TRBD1	TGTGCCAGCAGTTCCCGGACAGGGATCTATGGCTACACCTTC	CASSSRTGIYGYTF
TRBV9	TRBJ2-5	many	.	TGTGCCAGCAGCGCCAGGGGGGACCCCTATGTAGAGACCCAGTACTTC	CASSARGDPYVETQYF
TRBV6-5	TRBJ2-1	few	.	TGTGCCAGCAGTTCCCGAGACGACGAGCAGTTCTTC	CASSSRDDEQFF
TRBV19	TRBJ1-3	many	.	TGTGCCAGTAGGTCTAGGAGGAACTCTGGAAACACCATATATTTT	CASRSRRNSGNTIYF
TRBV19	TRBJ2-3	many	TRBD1	TGTGCCAGTAGTCCTCGGGACAGGCCTGGCACAGATACGCAGTATTTT	CASSPRDRPGTDTQYF
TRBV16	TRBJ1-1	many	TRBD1	TGTGCCAGCAGCCAACCGGGACAGGGCGGTTCAGCTGAAGCTTTCTTT	CASSQPGQGGSAEAFF
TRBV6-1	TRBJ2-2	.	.	TGTGCCAGCAGTGGTTCTTGGGGGGACACCGGGGAGCTGTTTTTT	CASSGSWGDTGELFF
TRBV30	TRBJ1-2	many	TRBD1	TGTGCCTGGAGGAGGGGACAGGGGGTTAACTATGGCTACACCTTC	CAWRRGQGVNYGYTF
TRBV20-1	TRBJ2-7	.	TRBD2	TGCAGTGCTAGATCCCCTGGACTAGCGGTGGTTCAGTACTTC	CSARSPGLAVVQYF
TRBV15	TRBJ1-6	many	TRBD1	TGTGCCACCAGCAGAGGCACAGGGGCCTCCTATAATTCACCCCTCCACTTT	CATSRGTGASYNSPLHF
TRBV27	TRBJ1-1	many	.	TGTGCCAGCAGTCTCCTTACGAACACTGAGGCCTTCTTT	CASSLLTNTEAFF
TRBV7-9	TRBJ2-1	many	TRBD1	TGTGCCAGCAGCCAACCCCGACAGGGGGCACATTACAATGAGCAGTTCTTC	CASSQPRQGAHYNEQFF
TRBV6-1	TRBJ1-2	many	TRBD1	TGTGCCAGCAACGAACAGGGACAGCACTATGGCTACACCTTC	CASNEQGQHYGYTF
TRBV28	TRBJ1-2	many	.	TGTGCCAGCAGACCCCCGGGCTATGGCTACACCTTC	CASRPPGYGYTF
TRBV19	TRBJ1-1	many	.	TGTGCCAGTAGTGAGGGGACTGCCGCCCAAGCTTTCTTT	CASSEGTAAQAFF
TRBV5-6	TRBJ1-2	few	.	TGTGCCAGCAACTTGGGGGGGGGTCAAAACTATGGCTACACCTTC	CASNLGGGQNYGYTF
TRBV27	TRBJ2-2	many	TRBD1	TGTGCCAGCGGAGACAGGGGGCGGACCGGGGAGCTGTTTTTT	CASGDRGRTGELFF
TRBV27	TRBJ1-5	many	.	TGTGCCAGCACCGAACGGGGGTTCGGGGGAAATCAGCCCCAGCATTTT	CASTERGFGGNQPQHF
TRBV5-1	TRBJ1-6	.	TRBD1	TGCGCCAGCTGCCTCGCGGGACAGAATAATTCACCCCTCCACTTT	CASCLAGQNNSPLHF
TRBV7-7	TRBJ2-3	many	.	TGTGCTAGCAGCTCCGGAGTAAATGCAGATACGCAGTATTTT	CASSSGVNADTQYF
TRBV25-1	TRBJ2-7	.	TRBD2	TGTGCCAGCAGGGAATGGGGGACTAGCGTAGACAGATACGAGCAGTACTTC	CASREWGTSVDRYEQYF
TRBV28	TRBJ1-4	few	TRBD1	TGTGCCAGCAGTTTCGGGCGCGACAGGGCCGTTGAAAAACTGTTTTTT	CASSFGRDRAVEKLFF
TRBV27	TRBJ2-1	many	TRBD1	TGTGCCAGCAGTTCTCACAGGGGAGAGGAAAATGAGCAGTTCTTC	CASSSHRGEENEQFF
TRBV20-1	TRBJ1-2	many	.	TGCAGTGCTTCCGAGGGACGCGGCTACACCTTC	CSASEGRGYTF
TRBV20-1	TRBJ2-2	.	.	TGCAGTGCTATAAAATGGGATGGCGGGGAGCTGTTTTTT	CSAIKWDGGELFF